This TCR beta chain stems from a study of blood T cells in healthy people across ages. In its sample, this clonotype was seen a few times. Sample-barcoded 5' priming and a J-beta primer mix drove a second PCR of about 7 to 11 cycles. TCRdb independently ran MiXCR on the 5' RACE reads; one entry per CDR3 protein. The repertoire has more than 1.4 million distinct CDR3 sequences, 42% of them found once; the top ten carry 6.5% to 10%. Germline CDR1 and CDR2: SQVTM and ANQGSEA. The CDR3 is 10 residues long. Between the trimmed V and J ends, which lost 7 bases and 5 bases, there was a span of 8 bases. This chain links TRBV29-1 with TRBJ1-2; tentative D call: TRBD1 (5 bases). This clonotype was obtained from a woman aged 18-29 years in good health. What was sequenced was blood. CDR3 amino acids: CSGGEYGYTF. DNA of the CDR3: TGCAGCGGGGGCGAGTATGGCTACACCTTC.